This TCR beta chain was found in a study of T cell repertoires in cytomegalovirus infection (dated by TCRdb to the late 2010s). Background on the whole study: The HLA type of each donor mattered for the analysis, because public TCR beta signatures pointed to carriage of CMV infection along with the matching HLA type. Results the study describes overall, beyond this receptor: Carriers of CMV infection plus the relevant HLA type were discriminated by the cumulative frequency of public TCR beta family members in the study cohort and in an independent roughly 320-donor cohort. The ex vivo response was dominated by HLA-C-restricted CMV-specific TCR beta clonotypes, which also provided the single most frequent clonotype in two of eight donors.

There are many counts of this clonotype. There is no known antigen for this receptor. No base quality information exists; no much larger clone differs at one position. Sequencing relied on an Illumina HiSeq 1500. The public reads were quality trimmed at Q25 with fastp and then assembled into clones with MiXCR by TCRdb, keeping productive beta chains. Each entry merges the rows of one CDR3 protein and shows their most common DNA and genes. The sample records around 230,000 distinct CDR3 sequences, approximately 7% of which are singletons. The ten largest clones add up to around 6.9% of the sample. The clonotype originates from a human donor in good health (CMV status not recorded). Some clones in this sample may be carry-over from other donors' samples. The sample was PBMCs.

The CDR3 has the sequence CASRKPTNTGELFF. In nucleotide form, the sequence is TGTGCCAGCAGGAAACCCACAAACACCGGGGAGCTGTTTTTT. The chain is made from TRBV28 and TRBJ2-2; the D segment cannot be called with confidence. The CDR3 numbers 14 residues from cysteine through phenylalanine. Of the read, only the CDR3 DNA is kept; its 42 bases are in frame from base 1. The junction shows trimming of 6 bases on V and 2 bases on J, plus 10 bases between the germline ends. Reading the germline V gene gives CDR1 MDHEN and CDR2 SYDVKM.